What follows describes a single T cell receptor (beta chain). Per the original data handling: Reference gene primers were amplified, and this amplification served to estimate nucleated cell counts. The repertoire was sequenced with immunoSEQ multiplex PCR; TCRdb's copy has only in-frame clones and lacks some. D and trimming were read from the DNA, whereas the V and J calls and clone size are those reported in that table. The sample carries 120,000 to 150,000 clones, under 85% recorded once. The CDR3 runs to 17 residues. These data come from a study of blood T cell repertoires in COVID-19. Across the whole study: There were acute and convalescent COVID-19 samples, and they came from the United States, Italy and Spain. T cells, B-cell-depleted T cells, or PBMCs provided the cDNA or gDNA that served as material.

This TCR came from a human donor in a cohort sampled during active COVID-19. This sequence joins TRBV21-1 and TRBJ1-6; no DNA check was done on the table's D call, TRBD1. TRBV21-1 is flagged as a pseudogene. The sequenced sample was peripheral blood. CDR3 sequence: CASRGRTGRSHNSPLHF. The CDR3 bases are TGTGCCAGCAGGGGGAGGACAGGGAGGTCACATAATTCACCCCTCCACTTT.